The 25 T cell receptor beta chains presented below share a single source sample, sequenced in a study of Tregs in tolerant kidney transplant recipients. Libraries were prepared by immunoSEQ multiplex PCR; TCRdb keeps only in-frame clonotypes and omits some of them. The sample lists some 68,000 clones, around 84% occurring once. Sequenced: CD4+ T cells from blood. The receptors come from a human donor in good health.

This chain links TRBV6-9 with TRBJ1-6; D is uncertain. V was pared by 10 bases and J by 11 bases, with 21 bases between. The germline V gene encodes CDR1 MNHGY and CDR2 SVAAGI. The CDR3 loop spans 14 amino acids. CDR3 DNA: TGTGCCACCTCACCTAATGGGCTATCGGCACCCCTCCACTTT. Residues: CATSPNGLSAPLHF.

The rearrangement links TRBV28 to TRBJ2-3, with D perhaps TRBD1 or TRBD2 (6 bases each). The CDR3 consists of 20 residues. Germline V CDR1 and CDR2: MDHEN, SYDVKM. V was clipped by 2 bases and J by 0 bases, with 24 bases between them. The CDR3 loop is CASSLRPDRGPFDSTDTQYF. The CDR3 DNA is TGTGCCAGCAGTTTAAGACCCGACCGGGGGCCGTTTGATAGCACAGATACGCAGTATTTT.

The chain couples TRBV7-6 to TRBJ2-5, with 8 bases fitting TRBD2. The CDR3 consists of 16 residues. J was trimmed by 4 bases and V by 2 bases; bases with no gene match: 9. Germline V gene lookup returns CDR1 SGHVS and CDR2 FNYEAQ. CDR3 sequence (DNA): TGTGCCAGCAGCTTAAGGGGACTAGAGGGGCGAGAGACCCAGTACTTC. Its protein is CASSLRGLEGRETQYF.

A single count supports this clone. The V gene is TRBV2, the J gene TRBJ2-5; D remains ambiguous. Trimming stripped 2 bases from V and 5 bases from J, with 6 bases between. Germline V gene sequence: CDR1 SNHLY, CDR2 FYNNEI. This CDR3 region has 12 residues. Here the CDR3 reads CASSERVETQYF. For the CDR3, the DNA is TGTGCCAGCAGTGAACGCGTCGAGACCCAGTACTTC. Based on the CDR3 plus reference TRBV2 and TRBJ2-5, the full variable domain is EPEVTQTPSHQVTQMGQEVILRCVPISNHLYFYWYRQILGQKVEFLVSFYNNEISEKSEIFDDQFSVERPDGSNFTLKIRSTKLEDSAMYFCASSERVETQYFGPGTRLLVL.

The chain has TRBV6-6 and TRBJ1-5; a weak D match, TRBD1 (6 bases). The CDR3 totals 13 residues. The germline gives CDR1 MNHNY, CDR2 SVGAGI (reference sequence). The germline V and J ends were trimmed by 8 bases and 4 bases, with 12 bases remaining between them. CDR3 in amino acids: CASVQGINQPQHF. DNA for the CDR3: TGTGCCAGCGTTCAGGGGATTAATCAGCCCCAGCATTTT.

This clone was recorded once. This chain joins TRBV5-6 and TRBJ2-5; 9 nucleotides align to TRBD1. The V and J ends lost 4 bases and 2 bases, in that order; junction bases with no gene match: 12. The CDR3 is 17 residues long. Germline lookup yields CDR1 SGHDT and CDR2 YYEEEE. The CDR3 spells CASSPPGTGLGQETQYF. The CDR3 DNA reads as TGTGCCAGCAGCCCGCCCGGGACAGGGTTGGGTCAAGAGACCCAGTACTTC.

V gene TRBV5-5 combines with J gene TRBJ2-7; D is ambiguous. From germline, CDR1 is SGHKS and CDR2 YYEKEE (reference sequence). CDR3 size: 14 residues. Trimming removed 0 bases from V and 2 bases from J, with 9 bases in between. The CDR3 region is CASSLAVGTYEQYF. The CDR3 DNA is TGTGCCAGCAGCTTGGCGGTCGGCACCTACGAGCAGTACTTC.

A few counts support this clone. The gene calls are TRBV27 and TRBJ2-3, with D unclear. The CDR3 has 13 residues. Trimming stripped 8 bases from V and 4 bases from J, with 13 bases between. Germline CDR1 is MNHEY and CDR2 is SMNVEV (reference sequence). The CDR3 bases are TGTGCCAGCGGACGGGCCGGAGCAGATACGCAGTATTTT. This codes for CASGRAGADTQYF.

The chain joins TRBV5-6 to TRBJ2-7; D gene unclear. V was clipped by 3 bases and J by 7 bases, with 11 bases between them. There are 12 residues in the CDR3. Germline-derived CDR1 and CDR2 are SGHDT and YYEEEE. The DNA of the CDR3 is TGTGCCAGCAGCTCAGTCCTAGTAGAGCAGTACTTC. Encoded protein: CASSSVLVEQYF.

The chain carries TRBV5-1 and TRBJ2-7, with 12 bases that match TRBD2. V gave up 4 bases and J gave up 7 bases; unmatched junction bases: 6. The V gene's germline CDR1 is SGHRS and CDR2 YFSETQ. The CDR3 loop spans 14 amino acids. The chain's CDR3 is CASSPSGLAGEQYF. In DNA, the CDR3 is TGCGCCAGCAGCCCCTCCGGACTAGCGGGGGAGCAGTACTTC.

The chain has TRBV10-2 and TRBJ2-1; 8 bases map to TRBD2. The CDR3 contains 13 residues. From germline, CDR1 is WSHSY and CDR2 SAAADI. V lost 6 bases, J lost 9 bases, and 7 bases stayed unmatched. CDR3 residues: CASRTGGRGEQFF. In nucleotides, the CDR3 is TGCGCCAGCAGGACGGGGGGGCGTGGTGAGCAGTTCTTC.

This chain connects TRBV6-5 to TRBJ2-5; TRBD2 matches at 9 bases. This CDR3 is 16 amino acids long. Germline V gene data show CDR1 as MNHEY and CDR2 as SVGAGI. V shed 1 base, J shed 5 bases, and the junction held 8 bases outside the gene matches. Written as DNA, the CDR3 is TGTGCCAGCAGTTACTTGGCGGGAGGGCTTGAGGAGACCCAGTACTTC. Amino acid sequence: CASSYLAGGLEETQYF.

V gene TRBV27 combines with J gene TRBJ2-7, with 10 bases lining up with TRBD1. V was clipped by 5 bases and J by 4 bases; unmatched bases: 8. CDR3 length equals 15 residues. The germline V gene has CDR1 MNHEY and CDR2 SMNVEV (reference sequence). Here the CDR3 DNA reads TGTGCCAGCAGTCTCCAGACAGGGGGCGCGTACGAGCAGTACTTC. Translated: CASSLQTGGAYEQYF.

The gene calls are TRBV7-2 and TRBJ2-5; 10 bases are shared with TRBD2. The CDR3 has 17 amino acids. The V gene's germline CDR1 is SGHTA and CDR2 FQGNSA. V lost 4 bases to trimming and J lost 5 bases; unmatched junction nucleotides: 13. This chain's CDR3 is CASSSKSGGAKVETQYF. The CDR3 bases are TGTGCCAGCAGCTCAAAAAGCGGGGGGGCTAAGGTGGAGACCCAGTACTTC.

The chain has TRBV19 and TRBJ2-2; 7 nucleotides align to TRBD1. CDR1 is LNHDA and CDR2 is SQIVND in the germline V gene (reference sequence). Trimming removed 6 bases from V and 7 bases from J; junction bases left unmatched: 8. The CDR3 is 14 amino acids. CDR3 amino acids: CASSDRANGGELFF. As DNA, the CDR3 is TGTGCCAGTAGCGACAGGGCTAACGGCGGGGAGCTGTTTTTT.

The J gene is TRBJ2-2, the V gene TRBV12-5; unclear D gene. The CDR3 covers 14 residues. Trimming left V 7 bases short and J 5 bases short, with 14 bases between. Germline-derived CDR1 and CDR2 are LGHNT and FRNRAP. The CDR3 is CASANPPRTGELFF. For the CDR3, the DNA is TGTGCTAGTGCCAACCCCCCAAGGACCGGGGAGCTGTTTTTT.

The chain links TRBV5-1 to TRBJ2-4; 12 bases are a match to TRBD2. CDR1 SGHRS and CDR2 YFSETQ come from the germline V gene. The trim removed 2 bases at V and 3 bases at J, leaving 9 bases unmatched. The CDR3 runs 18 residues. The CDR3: CASSFSSGRALDKNIQYF. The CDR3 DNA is TGCGCCAGCAGCTTTTCTAGCGGGAGGGCCTTGGACAAAAACATTCAGTACTTC.

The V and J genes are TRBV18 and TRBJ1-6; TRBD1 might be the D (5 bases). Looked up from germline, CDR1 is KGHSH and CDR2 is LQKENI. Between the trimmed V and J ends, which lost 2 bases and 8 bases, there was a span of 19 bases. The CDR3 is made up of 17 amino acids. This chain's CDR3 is CASSPGVGFGGDSPLHF. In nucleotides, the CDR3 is TGTGCCAGCTCACCAGGAGTTGGCTTCGGGGGTGATTCACCCCTCCACTTT. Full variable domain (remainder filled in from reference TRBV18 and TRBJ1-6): NAGVMQNPRHLVRRRGQEARLRCSPMKGHSHVYWYRQLPEEGLKFMVYLQKENIIDESGMPKERFSAEFPKEGPSILRIQQVVRGDSAAYFCASSPGVGFGGDSPLHFGNGTRLTVT.

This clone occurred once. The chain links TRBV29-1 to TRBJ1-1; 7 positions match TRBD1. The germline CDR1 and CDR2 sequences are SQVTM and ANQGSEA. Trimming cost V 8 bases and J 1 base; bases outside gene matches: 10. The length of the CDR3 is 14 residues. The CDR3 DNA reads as TGCAGCCTACGGAGACAGGGCTCGAACACTGAAGCTTTCTTT. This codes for CSLRRQGSNTEAFF.

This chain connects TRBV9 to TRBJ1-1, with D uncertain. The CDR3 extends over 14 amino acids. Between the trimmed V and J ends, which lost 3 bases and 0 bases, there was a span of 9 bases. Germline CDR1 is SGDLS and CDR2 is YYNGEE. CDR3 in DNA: TGTGCCAGCAGCGCTAATCCCGTGAACACTGAAGCTTTCTTT. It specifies CASSANPVNTEAFF.

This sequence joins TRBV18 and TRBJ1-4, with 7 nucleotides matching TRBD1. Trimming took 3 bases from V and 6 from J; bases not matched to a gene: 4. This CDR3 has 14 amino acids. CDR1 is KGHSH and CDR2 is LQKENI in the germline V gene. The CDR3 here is CASSPDRSDEKLFF. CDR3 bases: TGTGCCAGCTCACCGGACAGGAGTGATGAAAAACTGTTTTTT.

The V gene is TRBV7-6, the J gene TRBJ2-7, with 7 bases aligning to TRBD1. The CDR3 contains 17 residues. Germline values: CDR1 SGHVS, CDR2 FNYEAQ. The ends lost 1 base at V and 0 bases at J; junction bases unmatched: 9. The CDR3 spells CASSLGLRGQFSYEQYF. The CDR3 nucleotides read TGTGCCAGCAGCTTAGGTTTAAGGGGACAGTTCTCCTACGAGCAGTACTTC. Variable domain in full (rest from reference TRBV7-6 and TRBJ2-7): GAGVSQSPRYKVTKRGQDVALRCDPISGHVSLYWYRQALGQGPEFLTYFNYEAQQDKSGLPNDRFSAERPEGSISTLTIQRTEQRDSAMYRCASSLGLRGQFSYEQYFGPGTRLTVT.

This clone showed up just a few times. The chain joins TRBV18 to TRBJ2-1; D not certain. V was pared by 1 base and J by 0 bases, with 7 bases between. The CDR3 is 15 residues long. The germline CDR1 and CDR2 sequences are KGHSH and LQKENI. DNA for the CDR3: TGTGCCAGCTCACCACAGCTAGGCTCCTACAATGAGCAGTTCTTC. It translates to CASSPQLGSYNEQFF.

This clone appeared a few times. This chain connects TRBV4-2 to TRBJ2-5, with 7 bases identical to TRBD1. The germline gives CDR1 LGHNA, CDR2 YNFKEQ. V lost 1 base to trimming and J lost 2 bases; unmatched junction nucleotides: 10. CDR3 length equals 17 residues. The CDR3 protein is CASSQGLPDRAQETQYF. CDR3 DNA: TGTGCCAGCAGCCAAGGGCTCCCCGACAGGGCTCAAGAGACCCAGTACTTC.

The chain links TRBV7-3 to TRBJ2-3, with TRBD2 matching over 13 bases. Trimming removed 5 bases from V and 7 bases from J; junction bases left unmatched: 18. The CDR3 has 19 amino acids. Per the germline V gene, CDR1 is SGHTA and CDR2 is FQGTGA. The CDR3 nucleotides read TGTGCCAGCAGCCCACACTCCGGGACTAGCGGGACCCACCGGAATACGCAGTATTTT. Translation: CASSPHSGTSGTHRNTQYF.